The 22 T cell receptor beta chains below come from one sample, sequenced in a study of cytomegalovirus exposure and HLA in healthy donors. Vbeta (60) and Jbeta (13) primers were used in the PCR. The method was immunoSEQ multiplex PCR; TCRdb's version includes in-frame clones alone and lacks a portion of them. Here the sample spans roughly 160,000 clones, around four fifths being singletons. Sequenced material: PBMCs. These TCRs come from a man aged 25 to 40 in good health and CMV-seronegative.

The chain joins TRBV14 to TRBJ2-7; tentative D call: TRBD1 (6 bases). V was trimmed by 5 bases and J by 3 bases, leaving 14 bases between them. Germline-derived CDR1 and CDR2 are SGHDN and FVKESK. The CDR3 sequence is 14 residues long. The CDR3: CASSFTTGHYEQYF. Written as DNA, the CDR3 is TGTGCCAGCAGCTTCACGACAGGTCACTACGAGCAGTACTTC.

The rearrangement joins TRBV10-3 to TRBJ1-5; 7 bases line up with TRBD1. V shed 5 bases, J shed 4 bases, and the junction held 8 bases outside the gene matches. The CDR3 runs 15 residues. Germline CDR1 ENHRY, CDR2 SYGVKD. In nucleotides, the CDR3 is TGTGCCATCAGTCCGGGACAGCGTGGGAATCAGCCCCAGCATTTT. Translated: CAISPGQRGNQPQHF.

This chain uses TRBV4-3 with TRBJ2-7; 9 nucleotides match TRBD1. With 4 bases clipped from V and 3 bases from J, the junction kept 4 bases outside the gene matches. The CDR3 is 14 residues long. Germline V gives CDR1 LGHNA, CDR2 YSLEER. The CDR3 nucleotides read TGCGCCAGCAGCCTTCGACAGGGGGGCTACGAGCAGTACTTC. Protein sequence: CASSLRQGGYEQYF.

This chain connects TRBV9 to TRBJ2-1; weak D call: TRBD2 (5 bases). Trimming removed 2 bases at V and 9 bases at J, with 15 bases between. Germline CDR1 SGDLS, CDR2 YYNGEE. This CDR3 is built from 14 residues. The CDR3 DNA reads as TGTGCCAGCAGCGTCCCTCCGAGGGATGGTGAGCAGTTCTTC. This encodes CASSVPPRDGEQFF.

The chain carries TRBV28 and TRBJ1-1; 9 bases align to TRBD1. CDR1 is MDHEN and CDR2 is SYDVKM in the germline V gene. V shed 4 bases and J 4 bases; nucleotides not matched to a gene: 7. The CDR3 is 15 amino acids. In nucleotides, the CDR3 is TGTGCCAGCAGTTCAGAGACAGGGGGATTCACTGAAGCTTTCTTT. The encoded protein is CASSSETGGFTEAFF.

This clone was detected a few times. V gene TRBV21-1 combines with J gene TRBJ1-6. TRBV21-1 is tagged as a pseudogene. The CDR3 sequence is 14 residues long. The CDR3 bases are TGTGCCAGCAGCAATCCGACTCTAAGTTCACCCCTCCACTTT. Translated: CASSNPTLSSPLHF.

The genes are TRBV18 and TRBJ1-1; 10 bases map to TRBD1. Looked up from germline, CDR1 is KGHSH and CDR2 is LQKENI. There are 16 residues in the CDR3. V was clipped by 6 bases and J by 1 base; unmatched bases: 8. CDR3 coding DNA: TGTGCCAGCTCGCCGAGGGACAGGGGTACGAACACTGAAGCTTTCTTT. Its translation is CASSPRDRGTNTEAFF.

The V and J genes are TRBV5-5 and TRBJ1-2; D is ambiguous. Per the germline V gene, CDR1 is SGHKS and CDR2 is YYEKEE (reference sequence). This CDR3 is 14 amino acids long. The V gene lost 2 bases and the J gene lost 2 bases, with 10 bases spanning the gap. The CDR3 nucleotides read TGTGCCAGCAGCTTTCAAGAGTTCAACTATGGCTACACCTTC. Its protein is CASSFQEFNYGYTF.

The chain is built from TRBV5-1 and TRBJ1-2; TRBD1 matches 7 bases. This CDR3 is built from 16 residues. With 0 bases clipped from V and 1 base from J, the junction kept 6 bases outside the gene matches. Germline V gene data show CDR1 as SGHRS and CDR2 as YFSETQ. CDR3 nucleotides: TGCGCCAGCAGCTTGGCCAAGGGACAGTTTAACTATGGCTACACCTTC. Its translation: CASSLAKGQFNYGYTF.

J is TRBJ2-2 and V is TRBV5-1; TRBD1 agrees at 7 bases. The CDR3 extends over 16 amino acids. The V gene end was trimmed by 4 bases and the J gene end by 8 bases; junction bases not matched to a gene: 14. In germline, CDR1 is SGHRS, CDR2 YFSETQ. Written as DNA, the CDR3 is TGCGCCAGCAGCATACGGGACAGTCCAAGGTTGGGGGAGCTGTTTTTT. The encoded protein is CASSIRDSPRLGELFF.

The V gene is TRBV4-1, the J gene TRBJ1-2; no reliable D call. Germline CDR1 reads MGHRA; CDR2 reads YSYEKL. V lost 0 bases and J lost 3, with 20 bases in between. This CDR3 contains 18 residues. The CDR3 sequence is CASSQDRRVLEGYYGYTF. DNA of the CDR3: TGCGCCAGCAGCCAAGACAGGAGGGTACTAGAGGGCTACTATGGCTACACCTTC.

This chain uses TRBV30 with TRBJ2-1; 7 positions match TRBD2. CDR3 size: 15 residues. Trimming removed 5 bases from V and 9 bases from J; junction bases left unmatched: 16. Germline V gene sequence: CDR1 GTSNPN, CDR2 SVGIG (reference sequence). The CDR3 spells CAWGPLPGGPGEQFF. The CDR3 bases are TGTGCCTGGGGCCCCTTACCGGGGGGACCAGGTGAGCAGTTCTTC.

The CDR3 sequence is CAINGGTGGAGSEAFF. Here the CDR3 DNA reads TGTGCCATCAACGGAGGGACAGGGGGCGCCGGGTCTGAAGCTTTCTTT. V usage is TRBV10-3 and J usage is TRBJ1-1; 12 bases align to TRBD1. V trimming: 7 bases; J trimming: 6 bases; junction bases outside the gene matches: 12. The CDR3 length is 16 residues. CDR1 and CDR2 from the germline V gene are ENHRY and SYGVKD.

The CDR3 loop is CASSFGGGLWDEQFF. In nucleotides, the CDR3 is TGTGCCAGCAGTTTTGGGGGAGGACTTTGGGATGAGCAGTTCTTC. V usage is TRBV27 and J usage is TRBJ2-1; the D gene is possibly TRBD2 (6 bases). Germline V gives CDR1 MNHEY, CDR2 SMNVEV (reference sequence). V dropped 3 bases and J dropped 8 bases, with 17 bases sitting between them. This CDR3 has 15 residues.

The chain carries TRBV28 and TRBJ1-4, with TRBD1 identical over 7 bases. Per germline, CDR1 MDHEN and CDR2 SYDVKM. The CDR3 runs to 13 residues. The V segment lost 6 bases and the J segment 4 bases; nucleotides outside the gene matches: 2. This CDR3 reads CASRGTVNEKLFF. In nucleotides, the CDR3 is TGTGCCAGCAGAGGGACAGTTAATGAAAAACTGTTTTTT.

This chain joins TRBV27 and TRBJ2-7; maybe TRBD1 (6 bases). Germline loops: CDR1 MNHEY, CDR2 SMNVEV (reference sequence). Trimming took 0 bases from V and 2 from J, leaving 11 bases between them. The CDR3 has 15 amino acids. The chain's CDR3 is CASSLSGHLPYEQYF. In nucleotides, the CDR3 is TGTGCCAGCAGTTTATCGGGACATTTACCCTACGAGCAGTACTTC.

V and J are TRBV9 and TRBJ1-1; D remains ambiguous. Germline lookup yields CDR1 SGDLS and CDR2 YYNGEE. The CDR3 is made up of 13 amino acids. Trimming removed 4 bases from V and 7 bases from J, with 14 bases in between. In DNA form, the CDR3 reads TGTGCCAGCAGCCTAGGGCCACAGAGTGAAGCTTTCTTT. It translates to CASSLGPQSEAFF.

The J gene is TRBJ2-3, the V gene TRBV21-1; the table assigns TRBD2, which was not confirmed against the DNA. TRBV21-1 is recorded as a pseudogene. The CDR3 is 16 residues long. Here the CDR3 reads CASSNGPSGRRDTQYF. CDR3 DNA: TGTGCCAGCAGCAATGGACCTAGCGGGAGACGGGATACGCAGTATTTT.

The chain uses TRBV30 and TRBJ2-5; D may be TRBD2 (5 bases). Germline lookup yields CDR1 GTSNPN and CDR2 SVGIG (reference sequence). This CDR3 comprises 12 residues. Trimming removed 4 bases at V and 6 bases at J, with 12 bases between. CDR3 sequence: CAWNGGLKTQYF. The CDR3 nucleotides read TGTGCCTGGAACGGCGGGCTGAAGACCCAGTACTTC.

The gene calls are TRBV6-4 and TRBJ2-1, with 9 bases lining up with TRBD1. The length of the CDR3 is 13 residues. Germline V gives CDR1 MRHNA, CDR2 SNTAGT. V was pared by 0 bases and J by 9 bases, with 0 bases of the junction left unmatched. The CDR3 DNA is TGTGCCAGCAGTGACTCGGACAGGGGTGAGCAGTTCTTC. This translates into CASSDSDRGEQFF.

This chain joins TRBV30 and TRBJ1-5; D is undetermined. The germline V gene has CDR1 GTSNPN and CDR2 SVGIG (reference sequence). This CDR3 spans 14 amino acids. Trimming took 2 bases from V and 4 from J, leaving 12 bases between them. CDR3 bases: TGTGCCTGGAGTCAAACTACCCAAAATCAGCCCCAGCATTTT. Encoded protein: CAWSQTTQNQPQHF.

A word on this clone: The same CDR3 is also encoded by other DNA sequences in this sample. The genes are TRBV2 and TRBJ1-5; TRBD1 agrees at 8 bases. Germline V gene data show CDR1 as SNHLY and CDR2 as FYNNEI. V shed 6 bases and J 0 bases; nucleotides not matched to a gene: 4. The CDR3 sequence is 15 residues long. The CDR3 loop is CASRPDRGSNQPQHF. In DNA form, the CDR3 reads TGTGCCAGCAGACCCGACAGGGGTAGCAATCAGCCCCAGCATTTT.